Shown below are 28 T cell receptor beta chains from a single sample sequenced in a study of early T cells in non-severe SARS-CoV-2 infection. TCRdb processed the 5' RACE reads anew with MiXCR; each CDR3 protein has one entry. The sample shows 50,000 to 65,000 distinct CDR3 sequences, more than 8.5% of them seen only once. Source material: whole blood. The receptors were gathered from an adult who was a healthcare worker with PCR-confirmed SARS-CoV-2 infection or an uninfected control (not recorded which).

There are a few counts of this clonotype. CDR3 bases: TGTGCCAGCAGTTTCGGCTATACTGGCTACACCTTC. Protein sequence: CASSFGYTGYTF. This chain joins TRBV28 and TRBJ1-2; no reliable D call. From germline, CDR1 is MDHEN and CDR2 SYDVKM. The germline V and J ends were trimmed by 3 bases and 7 bases, with 9 bases remaining between them. The CDR3 length is 12 residues.

The chain links TRBV6-2 or TRBV6-3 to TRBJ2-2, with 12 nucleotides matching TRBD2. CDR1 is MNHEY and CDR2 is SVGEGT in the germline V gene. V trimming: 6 bases; J trimming: 4 bases; junction bases outside the gene matches: 6. The length of the CDR3 is 16 residues. CDR3 DNA: TGTGCCAGCAGATTCGCGGGACTAGCGGGCACCGGGGAGCTGTTTTTT. As protein: CASRFAGLAGTGELFF.

The chain recombines TRBV12-3 or TRBV12-4 with TRBJ2-1; TRBD1 matches at 10 bases. V lost 6 bases, J lost 11 bases, and 10 bases stayed unmatched. CDR3 length equals 14 residues. The CDR3 region has the DNA TGTGCCAGCAGCCCACCGGACAGGGGGAATAAGCAGTTCTTC. This encodes CASSPPDRGNKQFF.

This clonotype occurred many times. The rearrangement uses TRBV24-1 and TRBJ2-1, with D uncertain. The CDR3 has 12 residues. V lost 3 bases and J 12 bases, leaving 11 bases between the germline ends. CDR1 is KGHDR, CDR2 SFDVKD, per germline. The CDR3 DNA sequence: TGTGCCACCAGTGATACGGCCTCAGGGCAGTTCTTC. This translates into CATSDTASGQFF.

The chain has TRBV7-2 and TRBJ1-4; D not certain. CDR1 and CDR2 from the germline V gene are SGHTA and FQGNSA. CDR3 size: 15 residues. The V end was cut by 1 base, the J end by 0 bases, with 6 bases between. The CDR3 protein is CASSLVEATNEKLFF. CDR3 DNA sequence: TGTGCCAGCAGCTTAGTGGAAGCAACTAATGAAAAACTGTTTTTT.

This clonotype is labeled as medium-sized. The chain links TRBV7-2 to TRBJ2-3; the D is unclear. V was pared by 5 bases and J by 8 bases, with 14 bases between. Germline-derived CDR1 and CDR2 are SGHTA and FQGNSA. CDR3 length: 13 residues. The CDR3 protein is CASSPLGAGTQYF. DNA of the CDR3: TGTGCCAGCAGCCCCCTCGGAGCTGGTACGCAGTATTTT.

This clonotype was picked up a small number of times. This chain links TRBV6-2 or TRBV6-3 with TRBJ1-1, with TRBD1 matching over 9 bases. The CDR3 is 16 amino acids. Germline V lookup: CDR1 MNHEY, CDR2 SVGEGT. V was pared by 6 bases and J by 1 base, with 9 bases of the junction left unmatched. CDR3 DNA sequence: TGTGCCAGCAGCCCATTACAGGGGGCGCCGAACACTGAAGCTTTCTTT. Encoded protein: CASSPLQGAPNTEAFF.

In this sample, this clonotype turned up a few times. The chain links TRBV7-9 to TRBJ1-6, with 9 positions matching TRBD1. V shed 5 bases, J shed 9 bases, and the junction held 8 bases outside the gene matches. Per germline, CDR1 SEHNR and CDR2 FQNEAQ (reference sequence). This CDR3 spans 15 amino acids. The CDR3 coding sequence is TGTGCCAGCAGCGACATAGGACAGGGGTTTTCACCCCTCCACTTT. Protein product: CASSDIGQGFSPLHF.

CDR3 coding DNA: TGTGCCTGGAGTGTACAAGTGGTGAACACTGAAGCTTTCTTT. Protein sequence: CAWSVQVVNTEAFF. The rearrangement uses TRBV30 and TRBJ1-1, with D unresolved. This CDR3 has 14 residues. The germline V gene encodes CDR1 GTSNPN and CDR2 SVGIG (reference sequence). Trimming stripped 0 bases from V and 0 bases from J, with 8 bases between.

This clonotype was seen at least ten times. The V gene is TRBV24-1, the J gene TRBJ2-7; D ambiguous. Germline CDR1 reads KGHDR; CDR2 reads SFDVKD. The CDR3 is 15 residues long. Trimming removed 4 bases at V and 2 bases at J, with 14 bases between. The CDR3 loop reads CATSDSRHSTYEQYF. The CDR3 DNA follows: TGTGCCACCAGTGACTCACGACATTCTACCTACGAGCAGTACTTC.

A remark on this clonotype: A much larger clone lies a single base off, so this may be a read error. Here the CDR3 DNA reads TGCAGTGCTAGAGAACACGAGCAGTTCTTC. It encodes CSAREHEQFF. This chain links TRBV20-1 with TRBJ2-7; D is unclear. The J call may be mistaken, given a closer DNA end match to TRBJ2-1. The germline V gene has CDR1 DFQATT and CDR2 SNEGSKA (reference sequence). The CDR3 length is 10 residues.

This clonotype was counted only a few times. This sequence joins TRBV28 and TRBJ2-1, with D uncertain. The CDR3 sequence is 11 residues long. Germline lookup yields CDR1 MDHEN and CDR2 SYDVKM. Trimming stripped 7 bases from V and 6 bases from J, with 7 bases between. In nucleotides, the CDR3 is TGTGCCAGCACCCAAATCAATGAGCAGTTCTTC. Protein product: CASTQINEQFF.

This clonotype came up many times. The chain links TRBV6-6 to TRBJ1-1; TRBD1 might be the D (5 bases). This CDR3 contains 13 residues. V lost 4 bases, J lost 13 bases, and 19 bases lay in between. Germline CDR1 is MNHNY and CDR2 is SVGAGI (reference sequence). CDR3 DNA: TGTGCCAGCAGTTCTCCGACGGACCTGGGGGTTTTCTTT. Its protein is CASSSPTDLGVFF.

This clonotype has ten or more counts. The CDR3: CSARDLASGRTGELFF. Written as DNA, the CDR3 is TGCAGTGCTAGAGATCTGGCTAGCGGGAGAACCGGGGAGCTGTTTTTT. V is TRBV20-1 and J is TRBJ2-2; 10 bases match TRBD2. This CDR3 is 16 amino acids long. Germline V gene sequence: CDR1 DFQATT, CDR2 SNEGSKA (reference sequence). The V and J ends lost 0 bases and 5 bases, in that order; junction bases with no gene match: 6.

V gene TRBV5-1 combines with J gene TRBJ2-7; D is possibly TRBD1 (5 bases). This CDR3 has 14 residues. Germline V gene lookup returns CDR1 SGHRS and CDR2 YFSETQ. Trimming removed 1 base from V and 5 bases from J, with 13 bases in between. The CDR3 region is CASSLRTIADEQYF. CDR3 DNA: TGCGCCAGCAGCTTGCGGACAATCGCGGACGAGCAGTACTTC.

This clonotype was picked up one time. The chain recombines TRBV20-1 with TRBJ2-3; D gene ambiguous. The ends were cut back, 3 bases at V and 1 base at J, with 11 bases in the middle. Germline values: CDR1 DFQATT, CDR2 SNEGSKA (reference sequence). The CDR3 is made up of 14 amino acids. Written as DNA, the CDR3 is TGCAGTGCTAGGACTCGAGGAGGCACAGATACGCAGTATTTT. Translating gives CSARTRGGTDTQYF.

The chain has TRBV3-1 and TRBJ2-7, with D unresolved. V lost 1 base and J lost 3, with 16 bases in between. CDR1 and CDR2 (germline): LGHDT, YNNKEL (reference sequence). There are 16 residues in the CDR3. CDR3 region: CASSQGVARVHYEQYF. CDR3 coding DNA: TGTGCCAGCAGCCAAGGCGTTGCTAGGGTTCACTACGAGCAGTACTTC.

This clonotype was seen at least ten times. The rearrangement uses TRBV12-3 or TRBV12-4 and TRBJ2-2; the D gene is possibly TRBD2 (6 bases). This CDR3 has 14 residues. Between the trimmed V and J ends, which lost 4 bases and 1 base, there was a span of 7 bases. The CDR3 is CASSSAGNTGELFF. The CDR3 region has the DNA TGTGCCAGCAGTTCAGCGGGGAACACCGGGGAGCTGTTTTTT.

This clonotype showed up many times. The V gene is TRBV5-6, the J gene TRBJ1-1; tentative D call: TRBD1 (6 bases). V gave up 4 bases and J gave up 8 bases, with 15 bases separating them. Germline loops: CDR1 SGHDT, CDR2 YYEEEE. This CDR3 comprises 13 residues. The CDR3 bases are TGTGCCAGCAGCGCAGGGACACGGACAGAAGCTTTCTTT. Translating it yields CASSAGTRTEAFF.

This clonotype was seen ten or more times. The rearrangement uses TRBV5-4 and TRBJ1-6, with TRBD1 matching 7 bases. CDR1 is SGHNT and CDR2 is YYREEE in the germline V gene (reference sequence). The CDR3 runs 16 residues. J gave up 1 base and V 4 bases, and 5 bases lay outside the gene matches. In nucleotides, the CDR3 is TGTGCCAGCAGCCAAAACAGGGGATCCTATAATTCACCCCTCCACTTT. The encoded protein is CASSQNRGSYNSPLHF. The entire variable domain, with the rest obtained from reference TRBV5-4 and TRBJ1-6, is as follows: ETGVTQSPTHLIKTRGQQVTLRCSSQSGHNTVSWYQQALGQGPQFIFQYYREEENGRGNFPPRFSGLQFPNYSSELNVNALELDDSALYLCASSQNRGSYNSPLHFGNGTRLTVT.

In its sample, this clonotype was seen many times. This rearrangement joins TRBV11-2 to TRBJ1-1; 9 bases agree with TRBD1. Losses at the gene ends were 3 bases for V and 3 bases for J; bases not matched to a gene: 2. The CDR3 loop spans 14 amino acids. Germline CDR1 SGHAT, CDR2 FQNNGV. This CDR3 reads CASSFGQGYTEAFF. The CDR3, as DNA: TGTGCCAGCAGCTTTGGACAGGGGTACACTGAAGCTTTCTTT.

Many counts were recorded for this clonotype. The rearrangement links TRBV28 to TRBJ2-3; possibly TRBD1 or TRBD2 for D (5 bases each). The CDR3 has 15 residues. Per the germline V gene, CDR1 is MDHEN and CDR2 is SYDVKM. Trimming took 2 bases from V and 1 from J, leaving 10 bases between them. CDR3 loop: CASSLVQGRTDTQYF. For the CDR3, the DNA is TGTGCCAGCAGTTTAGTGCAGGGACGCACAGATACGCAGTATTTT.

This clonotype was seen at least ten times. This chain connects TRBV29-1 to TRBJ2-2, with D possibly being TRBD2 (5 bases). There are 11 residues in the CDR3. Per germline, CDR1 SQVTM and CDR2 ANQGSEA. CDR3 sequence: CAGANTGELFF. The CDR3 bases are TGCGCGGGCGCGAACACCGGGGAGCTGTTTTTT.

This clonotype was seen ten or more times. The chain couples TRBV28 to TRBJ2-5, with D possibly TRBD1 on 5 matching bases. The germline V gene has CDR1 MDHEN and CDR2 SYDVKM. V was clipped by 2 bases and J by 4 bases, with 11 bases between them. CDR3 size: 14 residues. This chain's CDR3 is CASSLLGPGETQYF. CDR3 sequence (DNA): TGTGCCAGCAGTTTACTGGGGCCAGGAGAGACCCAGTACTTC.

This chain links TRBV6-2 or TRBV6-3 with TRBJ1-5, with D perhaps TRBD1 (6 bases). The CDR3 contains 12 residues. Germline lookup yields CDR1 MNHEY and CDR2 SVGEGT. Trimming removed 6 bases from V and 9 bases from J, with 12 bases in between. The CDR3 here is CASSDPTGPQHF. CDR3 nucleotide sequence: TGTGCCAGCAGCGATCCGACAGGGCCCCAGCATTTT.

V gene TRBV28 combines with J gene TRBJ1-2; 9 nucleotides align to TRBD1. The CDR3 has 14 residues. Germline V gene lookup returns CDR1 MDHEN and CDR2 SYDVKM. After removal of 5 bases from V and 8 bases from J, the junction contained 9 bases not matched to a gene. The DNA of the CDR3 is TGTGCCAGCAGTCCCTTGGGACAGGGCGGCGGCTACACCTTC. Protein sequence: CASSPLGQGGGYTF.

The table lists this clonotype with many counts. The chain carries TRBV5-6 and TRBJ1-5; 10 nucleotides line up with TRBD1. This CDR3 has 15 residues. V lost 4 bases, J lost 6 bases, and 7 bases stayed unmatched. Germline lookup yields CDR1 SGHDT and CDR2 YYEEEE. In DNA, the CDR3 is TGTGCCAGCAGCGCGGGGACAGGGGCAACTCAGCCCCAGCATTTT. It translates to CASSAGTGATQPQHF.

V usage is TRBV7-2 and J usage is TRBJ2-1, with a possible D match to TRBD2 (6 bases). CDR1 SGHTA and CDR2 FQGNSA come from the germline V gene. V lost 1 base, J lost 10 bases, and 14 bases lay in between. The CDR3 contains 14 residues. The CDR3 reads CASSLVAVGREQFF. In nucleotides, the CDR3 is TGTGCCAGCAGCTTAGTCGCAGTGGGGAGGGAGCAGTTCTTC.